This T cell receptor beta chain was captured in a study of quantifying T cell responses using KT2 cells. Study at large: cDNA was made from DNase-treated RNA using alpha and beta constant primers. Study-wide results and limits: The number of KT2 alpha and beta sequences was a linear function of input KT2 cells.

This clonotype showed up just a few times. Its antigen is unknown. Each cDNA got a UMI-containing oligo ligated at its 3' end. First-round PCR used 3 to 4 cycles and beta primers RC1.1 and RC1.2 covering TRBC1 and TRBC2. TCRdb itself ran the UMI-ligation and nested PCR reads through MiXCR, one entry per CDR3 protein. Of 40,000 to 60,000 distinct CDR3 sequences in the sample, approximately 10% were seen once. KT2 cells were mixed with fixed PBMC numbers at varying ratios. Sequencing was performed on PBMCs spiked with cells of the T cell clone KT2. This receptor was taken from a human donor.

CDR3 sequence: CASSQADYPSYNEQFF. The CDR3 DNA is TGCGCCAGCAGCCAAGCGGACTATCCCTCCTACAATGAGCAGTTCTTC. The rearrangement uses TRBV4-1 and TRBJ2-1; D is possibly TRBD2 (6 bases). Germline V CDR1 and CDR2: MGHRA, YSYEKL. Trimming pared 1 base from V and 0 bases from J, leaving 10 bases between. The CDR3 runs 16 residues.